This T cell receptor (beta chain) was documented in a study of long-term antiretroviral therapy in people with HIV. Version v3.0 of the immunoSEQ assay was performed at survey level. Using immunoSEQ multiplex PCR, the repertoire was profiled, and TCRdb retains in-frame clones only, with some absent. The profile covers 38,000 or so clones, with about 94% appearing a single time and approximately 2.2% taken by the ten largest. A word on this clone: What it binds is unknown.

General study results and limits: Comparison with controls showed narrower CDR3 length ranges in HIV repertoires. Pre-ART expanded clones dominated the repertoire at every time point.

This CDR3 has 15 amino acids. Germline V gives CDR1 LGHNA, CDR2 YNFKEQ. Trimming at V came to 1 base and at J to 1 base, leaving 3 bases not matched to a gene. The sequences come from unsorted PBMCs, collected 9 to 9.5 years after starting antiretroviral therapy. The sequence was collected from a man under 40 with HIV. The chain couples TRBV4-2 to TRBJ2-5; TRBD2 agrees at 7 bases. CDR3 sequence reads: CASSQAGTTQETQYF. The CDR3 DNA sequence: TGTGCCAGCAGCCAAGCCGGGACTACCCAAGAGACCCAGTACTTC.